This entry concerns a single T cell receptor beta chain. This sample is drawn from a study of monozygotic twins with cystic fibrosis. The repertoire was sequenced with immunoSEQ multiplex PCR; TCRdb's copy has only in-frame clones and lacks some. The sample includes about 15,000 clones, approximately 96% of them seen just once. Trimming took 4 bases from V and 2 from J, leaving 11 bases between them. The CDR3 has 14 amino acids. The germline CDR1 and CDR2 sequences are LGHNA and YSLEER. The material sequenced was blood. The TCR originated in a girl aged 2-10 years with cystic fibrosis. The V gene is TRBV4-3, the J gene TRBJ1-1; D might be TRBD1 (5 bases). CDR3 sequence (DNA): TGCGCCAGCAGCCGCGGGACGGTCAACACTGAAGCTTTCTTT. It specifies CASSRGTVNTEAFF.